The 29 T cell receptor beta chains in this list originate from one sample, sequenced in a study of shared clonotypes between healthy human individuals. Using immunoSEQ multiplex PCR, the repertoire was profiled, and TCRdb retains in-frame clones only, with some absent. The sample comprises some 600,000 clones, roughly 95% of which are singletons, and about 0.12% rests with the top ten. The naive CD8 population came from CD45RO-negative cells selected for CCR7, without terminally differentiated effector memory CD45RA+ cells. Sample: naive CD8+ T cells sorted from blood. The receptors were sampled from a woman aged 30 to 39 in good health.

This chain links TRBV2 with TRBJ2-3; D is unclear. The germline V and J ends were trimmed by 6 bases and 4 bases, with 8 bases remaining between them. Germline loops: CDR1 SNHLY, CDR2 FYNNEI. The CDR3 loop spans 12 amino acids. CDR3 amino acids: CASRSTPDTQYF. The CDR3 DNA is TGTGCCAGCAGGTCGACCCCAGATACGCAGTATTTT.

V and J are TRBV7-6 and TRBJ1-1; no clear D. The CDR3 length is 14 residues. Germline V gene lookup returns CDR1 SGHVS and CDR2 FNYEAQ. V was trimmed by 5 bases and J by 4 bases, leaving 14 bases between them. In DNA, the CDR3 is TGTGCCAGCAGCCCCTCCTTAATGGGCACTGAAGCTTTCTTT. Amino acids: CASSPSLMGTEAFF.

The chain carries TRBV27 and TRBJ2-3, with 10 bases lining up with TRBD2. In germline, CDR1 is MNHEY, CDR2 SMNVEV (reference sequence). This CDR3 comprises 16 residues. With 3 bases clipped from V and 4 bases from J, the junction kept 7 bases outside the gene matches. The CDR3 DNA reads as TGTGCCAGCAGTTTTTTAGCGGGAGGAGTACCAGATACGCAGTATTTT. Amino acids: CASSFLAGGVPDTQYF.

V is TRBV28 and J is TRBJ2-7, with 7 bases fitting TRBD2. Germline V gives CDR1 MDHEN, CDR2 SYDVKM. V shed 6 bases, J shed 3 bases, and the junction held 11 bases outside the gene matches. The CDR3 covers 15 residues. The DNA for the CDR3 is TGTGCCAGCAGCTTCCTCCTAGGGGAGGGCTACGAGCAGTACTTC. It yields the protein CASSFLLGEGYEQYF.

The count of this clone is one. This chain links TRBV29-1 with TRBJ2-7, with TRBD1 matching 7 bases. Per the germline V gene, CDR1 is SQVTM and CDR2 is ANQGSEA. This CDR3 region has 11 residues. Trimming cost V 0 bases and J 7 bases; bases outside gene matches: 0. The CDR3 protein is CSVEETGEQYF. The DNA for the CDR3 is TGCAGCGTTGAAGAGACAGGGGAGCAGTACTTC.

In its sample, this clone was seen once. The chain has TRBV19 and TRBJ2-1; TRBD2 matches at 9 bases. The CDR3 is 14 residues long. J was trimmed by 6 bases and V by 5 bases; bases with no gene match: 5. Germline assignment: CDR1 LNHDA and CDR2 SQIVND (reference sequence). Here the CDR3 reads CASSVGTSFNEQFF. The CDR3 DNA reads as TGTGCCAGTAGTGTCGGGACTAGCTTCAATGAGCAGTTCTTC.

This clone was counted once. CDR3 DNA: TGTGCCAGCAGTGTAGGGACAGGGGTTGCGAACACTGAAGCTTTCTTT. Translating it yields CASSVGTGVANTEAFF. The rearrangement links TRBV28 to TRBJ1-1; 10 bases align to TRBD1. CDR1 is MDHEN and CDR2 is SYDVKM in the germline V gene. This CDR3 is built from 16 residues. V shed 5 bases and J 1 base; nucleotides not matched to a gene: 7.

The rearrangement links TRBV28 to TRBJ1-1, with TRBD1 as a possible D gene (6 bases). V lost 5 bases to trimming and J lost 1 base, with 11 bases between them. The germline CDR1 and CDR2 sequences are MDHEN and SYDVKM. This CDR3 contains 14 residues. The CDR3 spells CASSMEGGNTEAFF. For the CDR3, the DNA is TGTGCCAGCAGTATGGAAGGGGGGAACACTGAAGCTTTCTTT.

V is TRBV28 and J is TRBJ2-7; 9 nucleotides line up with TRBD2. V lost 5 bases and J lost 2; bases outside the gene matches: 4. Germline V gives CDR1 MDHEN, CDR2 SYDVKM. There are 14 residues in the CDR3. The chain's CDR3 is CASSIAGAPYEQYF. In DNA form, the CDR3 reads TGTGCCAGCAGTATAGCGGGAGCGCCCTACGAGCAGTACTTC.

The rearrangement links TRBV15 to TRBJ2-1, with no clear D. Germline loops: CDR1 LNHNV, CDR2 YYDKDF (reference sequence). V dropped 0 bases and J dropped 0 bases, with 12 bases sitting between them. The CDR3 is 17 residues long. For the CDR3, the DNA is TGTGCCACCAGCAGAGAAAGGGCGTGGAGCTCCTACAATGAGCAGTTCTTC. It yields the protein CATSRERAWSSYNEQFF. The full variable domain, rest sourced from reference TRBV15 and TRBJ2-1, is DAMVIQNPRYQVTQFGKPVTLSCSQTLNHNVMYWYQQKSSQAPKLLFHYYDKDFNNEADTPDNFQSRRPNTSFCFLDIRSPGLGDTAMYLCATSRERAWSSYNEQFFGPGTRLTVL.

The gene calls are TRBV11-2 and TRBJ1-1; no clear D gene. V dropped 2 bases and J dropped 4 bases, with 8 bases sitting between them. This CDR3 is built from 13 residues. Germline V gene data show CDR1 as SGHAT and CDR2 as FQNNGV. CDR3 sequence: CASSLYVGTEAFF. CDR3 nucleotide sequence: TGTGCCAGCAGCTTATATGTAGGCACTGAAGCTTTCTTT.

The V and J genes are TRBV11-2 and TRBJ2-2; 9 bases line up with TRBD2. CDR1 and CDR2 from the germline V gene are SGHAT and FQNNGV. The CDR3 length is 18 residues. The V and J ends lost 1 base and 7 bases, in that order; junction bases with no gene match: 13. The CDR3 is CASSLGHLLAGEVGELFF. The DNA of the CDR3 is TGTGCCAGCAGCTTAGGCCATTTGTTAGCGGGAGAGGTCGGGGAGCTGTTTTTT.

The chain has TRBV27 and TRBJ1-1; D is undetermined. Germline-derived CDR1 and CDR2 are MNHEY and SMNVEV (reference sequence). V was trimmed by 5 bases and J by 0 bases, leaving 19 bases between them. There are 17 residues in the CDR3. In DNA, the CDR3 is TGTGCCAGCAGTCCCTCCGCCGGGGAGCATATGAACACTGAAGCTTTCTTT. Its translation: CASSPSAGEHMNTEAFF.

This clone was recorded only once. The rearrangement uses TRBV7-2 and TRBJ2-5; D is undetermined. Germline V CDR1 and CDR2: SGHTA, FQGNSA. The CDR3 contains 13 residues. V dropped 3 bases and J dropped 4 bases, with 9 bases sitting between them. The CDR3 DNA reads TGTGCCAGCAGCTTTCATCTAGGAGAGACCCAGTACTTC. Translation gives CASSFHLGETQYF.

The V gene is TRBV5-4, the J gene TRBJ2-4; D remains ambiguous. CDR1 is SGHNT, CDR2 YYREEE, per germline (reference sequence). V was clipped by 7 bases and J by 8 bases, with 16 bases between them. The CDR3 is 13 amino acids. The CDR3 region has the DNA TGTGCCAGCCGATACGGAGACGAACACATTCAGTACTTC. The encoded protein is CASRYGDEHIQYF.

The chain couples TRBV6-5 to TRBJ2-7, with a possible D match to TRBD2 (5 bases). V was clipped by 4 bases and J by 0 bases, with 10 bases between them. The germline CDR1 and CDR2 sequences are MNHEY and SVGAGI. This CDR3 contains 14 residues. The DNA for the CDR3 is TGTGCCAGCAGTTCCCCGGGGAGCTCCTACGAGCAGTACTTC. Translating it yields CASSSPGSSYEQYF.

Only one count was recorded for this clone. V gene TRBV5-1 combines with J gene TRBJ1-2; TRBD1 matches 9 bases. This CDR3 is built from 14 residues. The J segment lost 7 bases and the V segment lost 3 bases, leaving 7 bases of the junction unmatched. The germline gives CDR1 SGHRS, CDR2 YFSETQ. The CDR3 loop is CASSSGTGKGGYTF. The CDR3 nucleotides are TGCGCCAGCAGCTCCGGGACAGGGAAGGGTGGCTACACCTTC.

The rearrangement links TRBV7-8 to TRBJ1-6; D gene unclear. Trimming removed 7 bases at V and 7 bases at J, with 8 bases between. The CDR3 sequence is 12 residues long. Germline V gives CDR1 SGHVS, CDR2 FQNEAQ. CDR3 loop: CASTAGNSPLHF. For the CDR3, the DNA is TGTGCCAGCACAGCGGGAAATTCACCCCTCCACTTT. Supplemented by reference TRBV7-8 and TRBJ1-6, the full variable domain reads GAGVSQSPRYKVAKRGQDVALRCDPISGHVSLFWYQQALGQGPEFLTYFQNEAQLDKSGLPSDRFFAERPEGSVSTLKIQRTQQEDSAVYLCASTAGNSPLHFGNGTRLTVT.

The chain joins TRBV7-9 to TRBJ2-1; the D gene is possibly TRBD2 (5 bases). The CDR3 covers 15 residues. CDR1 is SEHNR and CDR2 is FQNEAQ in the germline V gene (reference sequence). V lost 5 bases to trimming and J lost 3 bases, with 14 bases between them. The CDR3: CASSPGLAFYNEQFF. In nucleotides, the CDR3 is TGTGCCAGCAGCCCCGGCTTAGCGTTCTACAATGAGCAGTTCTTC.

This chain links TRBV10-3 with TRBJ2-7, with 7 bases fitting TRBD2. The CDR3 covers 15 residues. CDR1 and CDR2 from the germline V gene are ENHRY and SYGVKD. Unmatched junction bases numbered 7, after V lost 0 bases and J lost 5 bases. As DNA, the CDR3 is TGTGCCATCAGTGAGTCGGAGACTAGCACGAACGAGCAGTACTTC. This encodes CAISESETSTNEQYF.

Here the CDR3 DNA reads TGTGCCAGCAGCTTAGGGTATGGGACGGGAGGGCCGGGAGATACGCAGTATTTT. The encoded protein is CASSLGYGTGGPGDTQYF. The chain uses TRBV28 and TRBJ2-3; TRBD2 aligns across 8 bases. J lost 5 bases, V lost 6 bases, and 19 bases had no gene match. The CDR3 contains 18 residues. Per germline, CDR1 MDHEN and CDR2 SYDVKM.

Only one count was recorded for this clone. V is TRBV29-1 and J is TRBJ1-2; possible D gene TRBD1, 6 bases. The CDR3 has 17 amino acids. The V end lost 3 bases, the J end lost 8 bases, and 28 bases lay between the germline ends. In germline, CDR1 is SQVTM, CDR2 ANQGSEA. Here the CDR3 DNA reads TGCAGCGTTGATTTAGGTCCAGCAACAGGGTGGGTTGGCGGCTACACCTTC. Amino acids: CSVDLGPATGWVGGYTF.

The chain couples TRBV4-1 to TRBJ2-2, with TRBD1 identical over 10 bases. Per the germline V gene, CDR1 is MGHRA and CDR2 is YSYEKL. V was clipped by 2 bases and J by 2 bases; unmatched bases: 5. The CDR3 covers 17 residues. In DNA form, the CDR3 reads TGCGCCAGCAGCCAACCGGACAGGGGGTACAACACCGGGGAGCTGTTTTTT. The encoded protein is CASSQPDRGYNTGELFF.

The chain uses TRBV11-2 and TRBJ2-1; 13 nucleotides agree with TRBD2. CDR1 and CDR2 from the germline V gene are SGHAT and FQNNGV. Trimming removed 4 bases from V and 7 bases from J; junction bases left unmatched: 7. There are 16 residues in the CDR3. The CDR3 protein is CASSSLTSGRSNEQFF. DNA of the CDR3: TGTGCCAGCAGCTCCCTGACTAGCGGGAGGTCGAATGAGCAGTTCTTC.

This chain connects TRBV19 to TRBJ2-2; D may be TRBD2 (5 bases). Germline assignment: CDR1 LNHDA and CDR2 SQIVND (reference sequence). CDR3 length equals 11 residues. V dropped 6 bases and J dropped 6 bases, with 5 bases sitting between them. CDR3 sequence (DNA): TGTGCCAGTAGGGGAGCCGGGGAGCTGTTTTTT. Residues: CASRGAGELFF.

The chain employs TRBV4-1 and TRBJ2-7; D is unclear. CDR1 is MGHRA and CDR2 is YSYEKL in the germline V gene. The CDR3 is 16 residues long. V was pared by 0 bases and J by 1 base, with 13 bases between. DNA for the CDR3: TGCGCCAGCAGCCAAGATATAGGAGTCCCGTCCTACGAGCAGTACTTC. It is translated as CASSQDIGVPSYEQYF.

This clone has just a few counts. This sample also contains other DNA sequences that code for the same CDR3. V and J are TRBV5-4 and TRBJ2-1; no clear D gene. The germline V gene has CDR1 SGHNT and CDR2 YYREEE (reference sequence). V was pared by 3 bases and J by 6 bases, with 4 bases between. The length of the CDR3 is 11 residues. The CDR3 spells CASSSLNEQFF. In DNA form, the CDR3 reads TGTGCCAGCAGCTCGCTCAATGAGCAGTTCTTC.

The genes are TRBV28 and TRBJ2-3; TRBD2 might be the D (5 bases). Deletions cut 3 bases from V and 2 bases from J, with 24 bases between. This CDR3 has 19 residues. Per germline, CDR1 MDHEN and CDR2 SYDVKM. The CDR3: CASSFPVSPRASSTDTQYF. The CDR3 DNA reads TGTGCCAGCAGTTTCCCTGTGTCGCCGCGGGCTAGCTCCACAGATACGCAGTATTTT. The full variable domain, with the rest looked up from reference TRBV28 and TRBJ2-3, is DVKVTQSSRYLVKRTGEKVFLECVQDMDHENMFWYRQDPGLGLRLIYFSYDVKMKEKGDIPEGYSVSREKKERFSLILESASTNQTSMYLCASSFPVSPRASSTDTQYFGPGTRLTVL.

As regards this clone: The sample has other DNA sequences that encode this CDR3 too. The genes are TRBV9 and TRBJ2-7; D perhaps matches TRBD2 (6 bases). Germline CDR1 and CDR2: SGDLS and YYNGEE. The CDR3 totals 14 residues. Between the trimmed V and J ends, which lost 0 bases and 2 bases, there was a span of 9 bases. The CDR3: CASSVGDSTYEQYF. Written as DNA, the CDR3 is TGTGCCAGCAGCGTAGGGGACTCGACCTACGAGCAGTACTTC.